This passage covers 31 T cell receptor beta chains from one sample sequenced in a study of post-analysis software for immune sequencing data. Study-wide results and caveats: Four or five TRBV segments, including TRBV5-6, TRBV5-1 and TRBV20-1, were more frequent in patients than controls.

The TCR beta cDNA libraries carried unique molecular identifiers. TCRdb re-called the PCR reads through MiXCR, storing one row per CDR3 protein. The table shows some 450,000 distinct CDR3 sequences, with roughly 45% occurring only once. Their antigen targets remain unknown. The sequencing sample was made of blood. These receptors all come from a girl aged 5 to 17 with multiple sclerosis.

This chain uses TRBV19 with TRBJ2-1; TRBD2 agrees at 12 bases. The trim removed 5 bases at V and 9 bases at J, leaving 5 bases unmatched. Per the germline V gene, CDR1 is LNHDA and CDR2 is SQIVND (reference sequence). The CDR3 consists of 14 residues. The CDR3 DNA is TGTGCCAGTAGTGTACTAGCGGGAGGCTCTGAGCAGTTCTTC. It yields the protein CASSVLAGGSEQFF.

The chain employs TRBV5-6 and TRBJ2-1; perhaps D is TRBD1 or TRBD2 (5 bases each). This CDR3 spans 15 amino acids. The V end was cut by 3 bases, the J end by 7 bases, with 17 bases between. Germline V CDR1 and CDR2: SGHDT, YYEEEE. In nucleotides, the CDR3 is TGTGCCAGCAGCTCACTCGGGGCCCTAGTGAATGAGCAGTTCTTC. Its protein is CASSSLGALVNEQFF. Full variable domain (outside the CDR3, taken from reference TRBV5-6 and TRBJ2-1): DAGVTQSPTHLIKTRGQQVTLRCSPKSGHDTVSWYQQALGQGPQFIFQYYEEEERQRGNFPDRFSGHQFPNYSSELNVNALLLGDSALYLCASSSLGALVNEQFFGPGTRLTVL.

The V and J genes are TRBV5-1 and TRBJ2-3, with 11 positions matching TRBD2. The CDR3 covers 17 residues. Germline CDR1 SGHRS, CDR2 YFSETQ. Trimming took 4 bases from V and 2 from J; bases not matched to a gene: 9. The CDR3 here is CASSPEGLADSTDTQYF. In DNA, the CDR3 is TGCGCCAGCAGCCCGGAGGGACTAGCGGACTCCACAGATACGCAGTATTTT.

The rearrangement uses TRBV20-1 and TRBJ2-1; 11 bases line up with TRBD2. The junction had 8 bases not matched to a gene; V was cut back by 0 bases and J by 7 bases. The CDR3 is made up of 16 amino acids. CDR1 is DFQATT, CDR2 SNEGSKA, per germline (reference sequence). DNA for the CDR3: TGCAGTGCTAGAGATCTACTAGCGGGAGTGTCGAATGAGCAGTTCTTC. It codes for CSARDLLAGVSNEQFF.

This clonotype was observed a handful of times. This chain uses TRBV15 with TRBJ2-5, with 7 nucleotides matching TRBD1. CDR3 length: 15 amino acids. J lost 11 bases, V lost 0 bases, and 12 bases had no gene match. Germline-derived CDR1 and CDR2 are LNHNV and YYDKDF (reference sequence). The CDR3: CATSRDPRTGAGQYF. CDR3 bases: TGTGCCACCAGCAGAGACCCCAGGACAGGTGCAGGGCAGTACTTC.

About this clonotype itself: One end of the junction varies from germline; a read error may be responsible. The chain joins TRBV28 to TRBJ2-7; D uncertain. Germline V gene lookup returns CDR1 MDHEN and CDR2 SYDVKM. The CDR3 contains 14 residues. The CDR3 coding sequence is TGTGCCAGCAGTCAGTCCGGTTGGGTCTACGAGCAGTGCTTC. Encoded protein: CASSQSGWVYEQCF.

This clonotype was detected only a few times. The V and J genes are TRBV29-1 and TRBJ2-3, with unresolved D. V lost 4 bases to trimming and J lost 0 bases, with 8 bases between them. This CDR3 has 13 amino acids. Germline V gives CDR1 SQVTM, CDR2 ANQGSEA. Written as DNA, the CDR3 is TGCAGCGTTGCCCCGGACAGCACAGATACGCAGTATTTT. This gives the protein CSVAPDSTDTQYF.

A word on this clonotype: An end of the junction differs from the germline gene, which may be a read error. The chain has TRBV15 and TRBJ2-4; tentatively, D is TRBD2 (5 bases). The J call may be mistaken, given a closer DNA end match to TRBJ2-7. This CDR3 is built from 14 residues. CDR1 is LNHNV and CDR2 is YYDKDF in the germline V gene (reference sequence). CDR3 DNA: TGTGCCGCCAGCAGCCCTCGCGAGGGCCACGAGCAGTACTTC. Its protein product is CAASSPREGHEQYF.

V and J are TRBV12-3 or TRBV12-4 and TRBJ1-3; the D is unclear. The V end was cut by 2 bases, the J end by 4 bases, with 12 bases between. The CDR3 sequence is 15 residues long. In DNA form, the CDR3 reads TGTGCCAGCAGTTTAACCCCTCCGATGGGAAACACCATATATTTT. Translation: CASSLTPPMGNTIYF.

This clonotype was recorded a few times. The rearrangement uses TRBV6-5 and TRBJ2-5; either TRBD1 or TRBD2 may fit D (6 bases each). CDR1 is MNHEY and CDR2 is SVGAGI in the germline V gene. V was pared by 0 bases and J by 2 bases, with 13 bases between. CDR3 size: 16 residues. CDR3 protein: CASSYSPVGGQETQYF. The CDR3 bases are TGTGCCAGCAGTTACTCCCCAGTAGGGGGGCAAGAGACCCAGTACTTC.

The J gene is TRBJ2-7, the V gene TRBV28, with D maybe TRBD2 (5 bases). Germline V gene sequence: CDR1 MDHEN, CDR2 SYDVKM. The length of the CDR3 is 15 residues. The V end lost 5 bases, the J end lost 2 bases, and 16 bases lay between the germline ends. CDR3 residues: CASSPASRLTYEQYF. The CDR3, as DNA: TGTGCCAGCAGTCCTGCTAGCCGTCTAACCTACGAGCAGTACTTC.

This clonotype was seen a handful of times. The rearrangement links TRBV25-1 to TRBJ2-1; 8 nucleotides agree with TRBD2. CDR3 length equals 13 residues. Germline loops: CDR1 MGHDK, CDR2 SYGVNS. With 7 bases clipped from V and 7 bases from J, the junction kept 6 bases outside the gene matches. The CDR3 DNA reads TGTGCCAGCACTGCGGGGGGTAGGAATGAGCAGTTCTTC. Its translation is CASTAGGRNEQFF.

The CDR3 protein is CASSVGAGPMDTQYF. The CDR3, as DNA: TGTGCCAGCAGCGTAGGAGCGGGGCCGATGGATACGCAGTATTTT. V usage is TRBV9 and J usage is TRBJ2-3; 7 nucleotides match TRBD2. Trimming cost V 0 bases and J 6 bases; bases outside gene matches: 7. This CDR3 contains 15 residues. Germline V gene data show CDR1 as SGDLS and CDR2 as YYNGEE. The full variable domain, with the rest looked up from reference TRBV9 and TRBJ2-3, is DSGVTQTPKHLITATGQRVTLRCSPRSGDLSVYWYQQSLDQGLQFLIQYYNGEERAKGNILERFSAQQFPDLHSELNLSSLELGDSALYFCASSVGAGPMDTQYFGPGTRLTVL.

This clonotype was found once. CDR3 sequence (DNA): TGTGCCATCAGTGAGTTCGAGGAAGGTGATCACTATGGCTACACCTTC. Translated: CAISEFEEGDHYGYTF. The chain is built from TRBV10-3 and TRBJ1-2; unclear D gene. The CDR3 covers 16 residues. Trimming took 1 base from V and 3 from J, leaving 15 bases between them. The germline V gene encodes CDR1 ENHRY and CDR2 SYGVKD.

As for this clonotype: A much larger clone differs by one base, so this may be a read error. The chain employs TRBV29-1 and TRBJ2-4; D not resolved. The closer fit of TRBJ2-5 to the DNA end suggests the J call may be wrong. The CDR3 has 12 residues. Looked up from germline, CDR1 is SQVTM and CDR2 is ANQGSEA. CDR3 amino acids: CSAEEIKETQYF. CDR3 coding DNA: TGCAGCGCTGAAGAGATCAAAGAGACCCAGTACTTC.

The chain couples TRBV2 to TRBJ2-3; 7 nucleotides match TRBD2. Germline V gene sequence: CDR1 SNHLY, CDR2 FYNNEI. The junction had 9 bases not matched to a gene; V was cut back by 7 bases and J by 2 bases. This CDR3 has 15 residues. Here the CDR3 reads CASKLRLALTDTQYF. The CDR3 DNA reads TGTGCCAGCAAATTACGACTAGCCCTCACAGATACGCAGTATTTT.

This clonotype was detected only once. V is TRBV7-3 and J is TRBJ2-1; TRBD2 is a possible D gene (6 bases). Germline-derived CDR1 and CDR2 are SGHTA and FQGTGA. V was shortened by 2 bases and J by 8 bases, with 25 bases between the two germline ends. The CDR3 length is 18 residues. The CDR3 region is CASSLLRRGRQGGDEQFF. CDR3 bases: TGTGCCAGCAGCTTATTGCGTCGAGGGCGGCAGGGAGGCGATGAGCAGTTCTTC. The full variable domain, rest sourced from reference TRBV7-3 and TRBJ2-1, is GAGVSQTPSNKVTEKGKYVELRCDPISGHTALYWYRQSLGQGPEFLIYFQGTGAADDSGLPNDRFFAVRPEGSVSTLKIQRTERGDSAVYLCASSLLRRGRQGGDEQFFGPGTRLTVL.

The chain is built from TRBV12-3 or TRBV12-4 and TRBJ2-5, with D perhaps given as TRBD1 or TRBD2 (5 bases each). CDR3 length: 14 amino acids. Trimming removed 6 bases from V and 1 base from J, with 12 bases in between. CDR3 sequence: CASSPPGSQETQYF. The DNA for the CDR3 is TGTGCCAGCAGCCCACCAGGGAGCCAAGAGACCCAGTACTTC.

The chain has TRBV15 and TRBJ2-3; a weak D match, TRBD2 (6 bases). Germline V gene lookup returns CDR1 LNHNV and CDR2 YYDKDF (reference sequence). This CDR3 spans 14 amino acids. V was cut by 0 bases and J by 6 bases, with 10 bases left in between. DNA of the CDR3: TGTGCCACCAGCAGAGATGAGCGGGTGGATACGCAGTATTTT. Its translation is CATSRDERVDTQYF.

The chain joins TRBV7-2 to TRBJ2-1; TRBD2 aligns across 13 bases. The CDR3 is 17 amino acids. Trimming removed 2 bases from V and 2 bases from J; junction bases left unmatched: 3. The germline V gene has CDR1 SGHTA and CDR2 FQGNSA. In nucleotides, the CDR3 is TGTGCCAGCAGCTTAACTAGCGGGAGGGCCACCTACAATGAGCAGTTCTTC. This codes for CASSLTSGRATYNEQFF.

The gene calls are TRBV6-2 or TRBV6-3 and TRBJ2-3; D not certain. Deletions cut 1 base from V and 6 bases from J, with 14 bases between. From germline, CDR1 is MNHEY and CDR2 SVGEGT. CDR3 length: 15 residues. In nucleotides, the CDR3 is TGTGCCAGCAGTTACTTTCTACGGAGAGAGGATACGCAGTATTTT. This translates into CASSYFLRREDTQYF.

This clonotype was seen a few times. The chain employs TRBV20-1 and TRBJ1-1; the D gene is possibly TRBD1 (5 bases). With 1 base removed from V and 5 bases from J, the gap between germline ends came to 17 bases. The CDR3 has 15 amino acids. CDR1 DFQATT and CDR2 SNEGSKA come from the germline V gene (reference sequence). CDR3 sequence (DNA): TGCAGTGCTAGAGCCGGGGCAAACTACGGGACTGAAGCTTTCTTT. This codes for CSARAGANYGTEAFF.

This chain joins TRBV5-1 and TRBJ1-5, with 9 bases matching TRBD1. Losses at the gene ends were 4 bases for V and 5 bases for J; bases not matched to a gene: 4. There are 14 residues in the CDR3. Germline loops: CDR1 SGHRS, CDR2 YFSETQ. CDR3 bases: TGCGCCAGCAGCCTCGGGACAGGGCATCAGCCCCAGCATTTT. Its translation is CASSLGTGHQPQHF.

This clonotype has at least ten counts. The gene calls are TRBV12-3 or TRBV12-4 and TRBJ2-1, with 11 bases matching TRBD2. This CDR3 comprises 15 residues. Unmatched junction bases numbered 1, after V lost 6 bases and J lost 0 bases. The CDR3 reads CASRGLADSYNEQFF. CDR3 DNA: TGTGCCAGCAGGGGACTAGCGGACTCCTACAATGAGCAGTTCTTC.

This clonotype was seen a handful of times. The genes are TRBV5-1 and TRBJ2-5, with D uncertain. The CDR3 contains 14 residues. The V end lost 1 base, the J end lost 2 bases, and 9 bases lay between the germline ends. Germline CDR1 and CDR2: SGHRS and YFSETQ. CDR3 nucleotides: TGCGCCAGCAGCTTGAGGGCTGCTCAAGAGACCCAGTACTTC. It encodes CASSLRAAQETQYF.

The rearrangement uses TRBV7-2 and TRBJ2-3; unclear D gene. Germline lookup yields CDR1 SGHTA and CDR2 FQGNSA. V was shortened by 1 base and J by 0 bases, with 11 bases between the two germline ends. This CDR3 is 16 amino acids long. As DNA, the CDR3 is TGTGCCAGCAGCTTAGGGGTGCAGCGAAGCACAGATACGCAGTATTTT. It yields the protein CASSLGVQRSTDTQYF. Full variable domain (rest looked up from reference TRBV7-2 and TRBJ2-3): GAGVSQSPSNKVTEKGKDVELRCDPISGHTALYWYRQSLGQGLEFLIYFQGNSAPDKSGLPSDRFSAERTGGSVSTLTIQRTQQEDSAVYLCASSLGVQRSTDTQYFGPGTRLTVL.

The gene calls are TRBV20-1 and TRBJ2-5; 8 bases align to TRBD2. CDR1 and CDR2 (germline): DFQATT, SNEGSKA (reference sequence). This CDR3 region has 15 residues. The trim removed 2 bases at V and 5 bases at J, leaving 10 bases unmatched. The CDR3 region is CSARPAGTRRETQYF. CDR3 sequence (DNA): TGCAGTGCTAGACCAGCCGGGACTAGACGGGAGACCCAGTACTTC.

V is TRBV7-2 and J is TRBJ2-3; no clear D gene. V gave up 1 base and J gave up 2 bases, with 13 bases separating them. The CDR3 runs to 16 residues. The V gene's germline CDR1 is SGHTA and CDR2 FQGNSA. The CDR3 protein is CASSLVAADPTDTQYF. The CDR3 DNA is TGTGCCAGCAGCTTAGTTGCAGCTGACCCCACAGATACGCAGTATTTT.

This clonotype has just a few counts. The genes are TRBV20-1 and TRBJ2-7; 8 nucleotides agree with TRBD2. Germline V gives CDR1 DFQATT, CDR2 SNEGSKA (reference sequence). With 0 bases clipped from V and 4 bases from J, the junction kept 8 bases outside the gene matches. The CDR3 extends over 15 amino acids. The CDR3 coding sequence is TGCAGTGCTAGAGATCCCAGCGGGAGTTGGTACGAGCAGTACTTC. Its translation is CSARDPSGSWYEQYF.

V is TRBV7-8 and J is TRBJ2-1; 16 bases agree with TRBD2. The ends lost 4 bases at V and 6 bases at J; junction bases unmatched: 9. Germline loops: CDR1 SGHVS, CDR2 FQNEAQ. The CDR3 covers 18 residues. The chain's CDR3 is CASSSGLAGGLFGNEQFF. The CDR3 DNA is TGTGCCAGCAGCTCGGGACTAGCGGGAGGGCTTTTTGGCAATGAGCAGTTCTTC.

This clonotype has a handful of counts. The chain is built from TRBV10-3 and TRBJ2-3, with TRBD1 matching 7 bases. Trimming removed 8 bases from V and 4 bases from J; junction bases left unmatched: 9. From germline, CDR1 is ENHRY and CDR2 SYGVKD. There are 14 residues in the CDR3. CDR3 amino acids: CAIVDRDLSDTQYF. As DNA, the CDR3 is TGTGCCATCGTAGACAGGGACCTTTCAGATACGCAGTATTTT.